These T cell receptor beta chains were read from a single sample in a study of neurological immune-mediated disorders. TCRdb re-analysed the 5' RACE reads in MiXCR, keeping a single row per CDR3 protein. The profile shows some 57,000 distinct CDR3 sequences, 3.8% of them singletons. Sequenced input: PBMCs. The receptor set was obtained from a man in his 60s with multiple sclerosis. The conserved cysteine and the conserved F or W are not part of the CDR3 here. A D gene is named only where the DNA matches it firmly.

length,V,J,D,CDR3
11,TRBV15,TRBJ1-1,NA,ATSAELNTEAF
13,TRBV7-3,TRBJ2-1,TRBD2,ASSPTSGGWDEQF
13,TRBV12-3/TRBV12-4,TRBJ1-6,TRBD1,ASSLGQALNSPLH
14,TRBV6-6,TRBJ2-2,TRBD2,ASSYPGTTQTGELF
13,TRBV20-1,TRBJ2-3,TRBD2,SASILAGSPDTQY
13,TRBV27,TRBJ1-1,NA,APSAGFLMNTEAF
14,TRBV3-1,TRBJ1-1,NA,ASSPSASLWPTEAF
12,TRBV20-1,TRBJ1-4,NA,SATLDGGLEKLF
14,TRBV5-1,TRBJ2-1,NA,ASSRSGDRVYNEQF
12,TRBV5-1,TRBJ2-2,NA,ASSLQTNTGELF
10,TRBV10-3,TRBJ2-5,NA,AISEEGLTQY
13,TRBV6-5,TRBJ1-2,NA,ASSLSPAANYGYT
12,TRBV2,TRBJ2-3,NA,ASSRGTRTDTQY
14,TRBV5-6,TRBJ2-1,NA,ASSHGGTGSYNEQF
12,TRBV6-5,TRBJ2-1,TRBD2,ASSTPRTRNEQF
17,TRBV5-1,TRBJ2-1,TRBD2,ASSLRGTGSSGGLNEQF
12,TRBV7-9,TRBJ1-2,NA,ASSSREGNYGYT
14,TRBV5-1,TRBJ1-1,NA,ASSLGQLRMNTEAF
12,TRBV20-1,TRBJ1-1,NA,SARTVVYDTEAF
10,TRBV20-1,TRBJ2-7,NA,SARRGPSEQY
14,TRBV20-1,TRBJ2-7,NA,SARDFLDSPSHEQY
10,TRBV27,TRBJ1-2,TRBD1,ARSNRGGGYT
12,TRBV5-1,TRBJ2-2,TRBD1,ASSIRTGTGELF
13,TRBV7-6,TRBJ1-6,TRBD1,ASSLRQGADSPLH
16,TRBV7-9,TRBJ2-2,TRBD1,ASSLGKQGLRGTGELF
13,TRBV5-6,TRBJ1-4,TRBD1,ASSQGTAGDEKLF
10,TRBV2,TRBJ2-7,NA,ASRLTMREQY
12,TRBV20-1,TRBJ1-6,NA,SARVGQGDSPLH
13,TRBV28,TRBJ2-1,NA,ASSLTGTPYNEQF
12,TRBV20-1,TRBJ2-7,TRBD2,SASSGRGPYEQY
13,TRBV5-1,TRBJ1-1,NA,ASSREFSMNTEAF
13,TRBV28,TRBJ1-5,NA,ASSSQVLSNQPQH
14,TRBV5-1,TRBJ1-2,TRBD1,ASSFSTRGRDYGYT
11,TRBV5-1,TRBJ1-4,NA,ASSSDENEKLF
11,TRBV30,TRBJ1-1,NA,AWSQSTDTEAF
12,TRBV7-9,TRBJ2-5,TRBD2,ASNPSGGQETQY
11,TRBV19,TRBJ1-2,NA,ASKWLGSYGYT
11,TRBV7-3,TRBJ2-1,NA,ASSLATFNEQF
10,TRBV29-1,TRBJ2-4,NA,SVRLSGNIQY
14,TRBV27,TRBJ2-3,TRBD2,ASSFLAGGLRDTQY
13,TRBV5-1,TRBJ2-1,NA,ASSPGTPSYNEQF
13,TRBV20-1,TRBJ1-2,NA,SARVPGGINYGYT
13,TRBV15,TRBJ1-3,NA,ATSRDRVNGNTIY
13,TRBV7-9,TRBJ1-2,NA,ASSPRSGQNYGYT
13,TRBV20-1,TRBJ1-1,NA,SARDTGVWGAEAF
11,TRBV5-1,TRBJ1-6,NA,ASKGGNNSPLH
13,TRBV6-6,TRBJ1-1,TRBD1,ASSYPGTGHTEAF
9,TRBV5-1,TRBJ1-1,NA,ASSGQAEAF
10,TRBV20-1,TRBJ1-2,NA,SATDDSLGYT
13,TRBV5-6,TRBJ2-3,TRBD2,ASSLGEGYTDTQY
11,TRBV7-2,TRBJ2-2,NA,ASSLRPAGELF
12,TRBV20-1,TRBJ2-2,NA,SARWSGGTGELF
12,TRBV20-1,TRBJ1-5,NA,SARAGRGNKTQN
13,TRBV5-1,TRBJ2-2,TRBD1,ASSLRTGVGGELF
12,TRBV4-1,TRBJ2-2,NA,ASRETRVLGELF
12,TRBV12-3/TRBV12-4,TRBJ1-1,NA,ASSPPLFNTEAF
12,TRBV27,TRBJ2-2,NA,ASSFKGITGELF